These T cell receptor beta chains were read from a single sample in a study of control samples from healthy donors and cancer patients. Some clones are missing from TCRdb's copy, which holds only in-frame ones; the method was immunoSEQ multiplex PCR. The sample consists of 80,000 or so clones, almost 95% of them appearing once. Sample: blood. These receptors all come from an older woman in good health. Both conserved end residues are part of each CDR3. A D gene is named only where the DNA matches it firmly. Clone size is stated in some rows and not others, as once, few, many or a class when expanded.

clone size	V gene	J gene	D gene	CDR3 DNA	CDR3 protein
-	TRBV7-9	TRBJ1-2	-	TGTGCCAGCAGCCTTTCGGACGGACTCTATGGCTACACCTTC	CASSLSDGLYGYTF
-	TRBV30	TRBJ1-5	-	TGTGCCTGGAGTGTACCGGGCCGAAACAATCAGCCCCAGCATTTT	CAWSVPGRNNQPQHF
-	TRBV5-1	TRBJ2-7	-	TGCGCCAGCAGCCGGACAACAGGTATCGGCGAGCAGTACTTC	CASSRTTGIGEQYF
few	TRBV4-3	TRBJ1-5	-	TGCGCCAGCAGCCAAGCGTTGGGGGAGGTTCAGCCCCAGCATTTT	CASSQALGEVQPQHF
-	TRBV5-1	TRBJ2-2	TRBD2	TGCGCCAGCAGCTGGGAGGGTGTGGCCGGGGAGCTGTTTTTT	CASSWEGVAGELFF
-	TRBV5-1	TRBJ2-7	TRBD2	TGCGCCAGCAGCTTGGCCTTATCGATAAGCGGGACCGCCTACGAGCAGTACTTC	CASSLALSISGTAYEQYF
-	TRBV12-3/TRBV12-4	TRBJ1-5	TRBD1	TGTGCCAGTAGGGACAGGGCCAATCAGCCCCAGCATTTT	CASRDRANQPQHF
-	TRBV27	TRBJ1-1	-	TGTGCCAGCAGTTTAAGTCCTTACACTGAAGCTTTCTTT	CASSLSPYTEAFF
-	TRBV29-1	TRBJ2-7	-	TGCAGCGTTCCGGGACAAGTCTCCGAGCAGTACTTC	CSVPGQVSEQYF
-	TRBV5-6	TRBJ2-7	-	TGTGCCAGCAGCTTTAATGACCGCTACGAGCAGTACTTC	CASSFNDRYEQYF
-	TRBV12-3/TRBV12-4	TRBJ2-5	-	TGTGCCAGCACCCAAGAGGGGGGTCCCACCCAGTACTTC	CASTQEGGPTQYF
-	TRBV7-9	TRBJ1-5	-	TGTGCCAGCAGCATGAGGGGGGGTCAGCCCCAGCATTTT	CASSMRGGQPQHF
-	TRBV3-1/TRBV3-2	TRBJ2-7	-	TGTGCCAGCAGCCAAGTCGGGCCCTACGAGCAGTACTTC	CASSQVGPYEQYF
-	TRBV19	TRBJ1-4	-	TGTGCCAGTACGGGGGTAGACAATGAAAAACTGTTTTTT	CASTGVDNEKLFF
-	TRBV7-9	TRBJ2-5	TRBD2	TGTGCCAGCAGATTCTCGACTAGCGGGAGTGAGACCCAGTACTTC	CASRFSTSGSETQYF
-	TRBV27	TRBJ2-1	TRBD2	TGTGCCAGCAGTCCCCGACTAGCGGGAGGTTCCCACAATGAGCAGTTCTTC	CASSPRLAGGSHNEQFF
once	TRBV28	TRBJ1-5	-	TGTGCCAGCAGTTGGGACGGTCCGTTTCGGCCCCAGCATTTT	CASSWDGPFRPQHF
-	TRBV18	TRBJ1-3	TRBD1	TGTGCCAGCTCAACGACAGGGGCCTCCTCTGGAAACACCATATATTTT	CASSTTGASSGNTIYF
-	TRBV10-2	TRBJ2-5	-	TGCGCCAGCAGGTCGCGGCCCCAAGAGACCCAGTACTTC	CASRSRPQETQYF
-	TRBV18	TRBJ1-4	-	TGTGCCAGCTCACCAACGACACAGGGTGGTGGAGAAAAACTGTTTTTT	CASSPTTQGGGEKLFF
-	TRBV6-2/TRBV6-3	TRBJ1-5	-	TGTGCCAGCAGTTTGTGGGGCAATCAGCCCCAGCATTTT	CASSLWGNQPQHF
-	TRBV5-1	TRBJ2-3	-	TGCGCCAGCAGCACCCGCCCAGGGACTAGCACAGATACGCAGTATTTT	CASSTRPGTSTDTQYF
-	TRBV20-1	TRBJ2-5	-	TGCAGTGCTAGAGAGAGGGAGACCCAGTACTTC	CSARERETQYF
-	TRBV5-5	TRBJ1-5	TRBD1	TGTGCCAGCAGCTGGAGGGACAGGGGAAGCAATCAGCCCCAGCATTTT	CASSWRDRGSNQPQHF
-	TRBV11-2	TRBJ2-7	TRBD2	TGTGCCAGCAGCTTAGATCGACTAGCGGGAGGCGAGCAGTACTTC	CASSLDRLAGGEQYF
-	TRBV28	TRBJ2-7	-	TGTGCCAGCAGTTCGATAGGGGAGCGGGAGCAGTACTTC	CASSSIGEREQYF
-	TRBV5-4	TRBJ1-1	-	TGTGCCAGCCGCAGCCTAATGAACACTGAAGCTTTCTTT	CASRSLMNTEAFF
-	TRBV27	TRBJ2-3	TRBD2	TGTGCCAGCACCGGACTAGCGGGACTACCTAGCACAGATACGCAGTATTTT	CASTGLAGLPSTDTQYF
-	TRBV4-1	TRBJ2-1	TRBD2	TGCGCCAGCAGCCCCGCGGGAGAATCCTACAATGAGCAGTTCTTC	CASSPAGESYNEQFF
-	TRBV19	TRBJ1-3	-	TGTGCCAGTAGTATCCGGACTACTTACTCTGGAAACACCATATATTTT	CASSIRTTYSGNTIYF
-	TRBV7-3	TRBJ1-5	TRBD1	TGTGCCAGCAGACGGGACAGGGGAAATCAGCCCCAGCATTTT	CASRRDRGNQPQHF
once	TRBV6-5	TRBJ1-1	-	TGTGCCAGCGTTCGAAACACTGAAGCTTTCTTT	CASVRNTEAFF
-	TRBV10-2	TRBJ2-7	TRBD2	TGCGCCAGCAGGGCTAGCGGGGCCTACGAGCAGTACTTC	CASRASGAYEQYF
once	TRBV10-1	TRBJ2-3	-	TGCGCCAGCAGTGAGTCGGTGGGTTCAGATACGCAGTATTTT	CASSESVGSDTQYF
few	TRBV18	TRBJ2-2	-	TGTGCCAGCTCACTCAGACAGATACAACACGGGGAGCTGTTTTTT	CASSLRQIQHGELFF
-	TRBV24-1	TRBJ2-7	TRBD1	TGTGCCACCCAGGGACAGGGAGTGGGCGAGCAGTACTTC	CATQGQGVGEQYF
-	TRBV6-6	TRBJ2-1	-	TGTGCCAGCAGTTACTTGGGGGAGCAGTTCTTC	CASSYLGEQFF
-	TRBV19	TRBJ1-4	-	TGTGCCAGTAGTATAGACCGCCGTAAGGGGGCTAATGAAAAACTGTTTTTT	CASSIDRRKGANEKLFF
-	TRBV4-1	TRBJ1-5	-	TGCGCCAGCAGCCAATTTGAGGGTAGCAATCAGCCCCAGCATTTT	CASSQFEGSNQPQHF
-	TRBV6-4	TRBJ1-5	-	TGTGCCAGGAAATTGAAGAGTAAGTGCAATCAGCCCCAGCATTTT	CARKLKSKCNQPQHF
-	TRBV10-3	TRBJ1-4	-	TGTGCCATCAGTGAGAGCAGGTCCACTAATGAAAAACTGTTTTTT	CAISESRSTNEKLFF
-	TRBV7-9	TRBJ1-1	-	TGTGCCAGCAGCTTAAGCCAGGTTTCTGAAGCTTTCTTT	CASSLSQVSEAFF
once	TRBV30	TRBJ2-7	TRBD2	TGTGCCGGGACTAGCGCAATTTACGAGCAGTACTTC	CAGTSAIYEQYF
-	TRBV5-4	TRBJ2-1	TRBD2	TGTGCCAGCAGCTCGGGAAGCGGGAGCGGAAATGAGCAGTTCTTC	CASSSGSGSGNEQFF
-	TRBV11-2	TRBJ1-2	-	TGTGCCAGCAGCGTTGGGCACGGGACTGCGGATGGCTACACCTTC	CASSVGHGTADGYTF
-	TRBV5-1	TRBJ1-2	-	TGCGCCAGCAGGGAAGGAACCTATGGCTACACCTTC	CASREGTYGYTF
once	TRBV6-1	TRBJ2-3	-	TGTGCCAGCAGTGACGGGAGTGCAGATACGCAGTATTTT	CASSDGSADTQYF
-	TRBV2	TRBJ1-2	TRBD1	TGTGCCAGCAGCCGCGACAGGGGATTGGGGGGCTACACCTTC	CASSRDRGLGGYTF
-	TRBV6-6	TRBJ2-5	TRBD2	TGTGCCAGCAGTTACTCTAGCGGGAGGGAGACCCAGTACTTC	CASSYSSGRETQYF